These 27 T cell receptor beta chains originate from one sample sequenced in a study of T cells in Graves' hyperthyroidism and ophthalmopathy. RNA transcripts yielded amplified TCR beta CDR3 regions. A set of HTBI primers served as the primers for a first-round RT-PCR of the TCR CDR3. From the multiplex PCR reads, TCRdb called clonotypes with MiXCR, one entry per CDR3 protein. The sample gives more than 300,000 distinct CDR3 sequences, 14% of which show up once; roughly a fifth is in the top ten. Sequenced sample: blood. These receptors were collected from a woman in her 30s with Graves' ophthalmopathy.

The table lists this clonotype with a count of one. A much larger clonotype is one base distant, so this may be a read error. CDR3: CASSRMRDQETQYF. DNA of the CDR3: TGTGCCAGCAGTCGGATGAGGGACCAAGAGACCCAGTACTTC. V gene TRBV2 combines with J gene TRBJ2-5; D may be TRBD2 (5 bases). Germline V gene lookup returns CDR1 SNHLY and CDR2 FYNNEI. The germline V and J ends were trimmed by 5 bases and 0 bases, with 10 bases remaining between them. This CDR3 has 14 amino acids.

This clonotype occurred many times. CDR3 coding DNA: TGTGCCAGCTCACCAGACAGGAAAAACATTCAGTACTTC. This codes for CASSPDRKNIQYF. V is TRBV18 and J is TRBJ2-4, with D possibly matching TRBD1 (6 bases). The CDR3 has 13 amino acids. The germline V gene has CDR1 KGHSH and CDR2 LQKENI. Trimming took off 2 bases at V and 4 bases at J, with 6 bases between the two ends.

This clonotype was seen repeatedly, ten times or more. The gene calls are TRBV2 and TRBJ1-1, with D possibly TRBD1 on 6 matching bases. The V gene lost 7 bases and the J gene lost 1 base, with 16 bases spanning the gap. Germline assignment: CDR1 SNHLY and CDR2 FYNNEI. The CDR3 extends over 15 amino acids. CDR3 nucleotide sequence: TGTGCCAGCATCCCGAGGGAGGGGGAGAACACTGAAGCTTTCTTT. This translates into CASIPREGENTEAFF. Full variable domain (remainder filled in from reference TRBV2 and TRBJ1-1): EPEVTQTPSHQVTQMGQEVILRCVPISNHLYFYWYRQILGQKVEFLVSFYNNEISEKSEIFDDQFSVERPDGSNFTLKIRSTKLEDSAMYFCASIPREGENTEAFFGQGTRLTVV.

This clonotype was observed at least ten times. This rearrangement joins TRBV7-2 to TRBJ2-3; tentative D call: TRBD2 (6 bases). The CDR3 has 14 residues. The V gene's germline CDR1 is SGHTA and CDR2 FQGNSA. Trimming took off 7 bases at V and 3 bases at J, with 14 bases between the two ends. CDR3: CASTFSGGTDTQYF. The CDR3 DNA sequence: TGTGCCAGCACCTTCTCCGGGGGAACAGATACGCAGTATTTT.

The table lists this clonotype with many counts. CDR3 DNA: TGTGCCAGCAGTTTATTTGCGGCACCCACAGATACGCAGTATTTT. This gives the protein CASSLFAAPTDTQYF. The chain employs TRBV12-3 or TRBV12-4 and TRBJ2-3, with D unresolved. The CDR3 consists of 15 residues. The V and J ends lost 2 bases and 2 bases respectively, with 11 bases between them.

The V and J genes are TRBV29-1 and TRBJ2-7, with D maybe TRBD1 (5 bases). CDR3 size: 12 residues. The ends were cut back, 5 bases at V and 2 bases at J, with 10 bases in the middle. CDR1 and CDR2 (germline): SQVTM, ANQGSEA. The CDR3 DNA reads as TGCAGCGTTTCTTTGGGGCCCTACGAGCAGTACTTC. It codes for CSVSLGPYEQYF.

There are many counts of this clonotype. The genes are TRBV12-3 or TRBV12-4 and TRBJ2-7, with TRBD1 identical over 9 bases. V shed 5 bases and J 3 bases; nucleotides not matched to a gene: 11. The CDR3 spans 16 residues. CDR3 sequence reads: CASSPPGQGSLYEQYF. The CDR3 nucleotides read TGTGCCAGCAGTCCTCCGGGACAGGGATCCCTCTACGAGCAGTACTTC.

This clonotype was detected ten times or more. The chain joins TRBV11-2 to TRBJ2-7; TRBD1 agrees at 8 bases. CDR1 SGHAT and CDR2 FQNNGV come from the germline V gene. The CDR3 length is 15 residues. Germline trimming cut 5 bases from V and 5 bases from J; bases unmatched to any gene: 11. CDR3 in amino acids: CASSQKGQGADEQYF. Written as DNA, the CDR3 is TGTGCCAGCAGCCAAAAGGGGCAGGGGGCTGACGAGCAGTACTTC.

This clonotype was counted many times. The chain is built from TRBV20-1 and TRBJ2-7; D might be TRBD1 (5 bases). Trimming pared 0 bases from V and 3 bases from J, leaving 12 bases between. The CDR3 spans 14 residues. Germline CDR1 reads DFQATT; CDR2 reads SNEGSKA (reference sequence). The CDR3 region has the DNA TGCAGTGCTAGAGATAGACAGTCGTACTACGAGCAGTACTTC. Its protein product is CSARDRQSYYEQYF.

This clonotype has at least ten counts. V and J are TRBV30 and TRBJ1-2, with D maybe TRBD1 (5 bases). Germline values: CDR1 GTSNPN, CDR2 SVGIG (reference sequence). The V end lost 4 bases, the J end lost 3 bases, and 15 bases lay between the germline ends. The CDR3 is 14 amino acids. CDR3 amino acids: CAWKMRQGDYGYTF. The CDR3 DNA sequence: TGTGCCTGGAAAATGAGGCAGGGTGACTATGGCTACACCTTC. Full variable domain (remainder filled in from reference TRBV30 and TRBJ1-2): SQTIHQWPATLVQPVGSPLSLECTVEGTSNPNLYWYRQAAGRGLQLLFYSVGIGQISSEVPQNLSASRPQDRQFILSSKKLLLSDSGFYLCAWKMRQGDYGYTFGSGTRLTVV.

The gene calls are TRBV20-1 and TRBJ1-2; 8 nucleotides align to TRBD1. V lost 4 bases and J lost 8; bases outside the gene matches: 9. Germline loops: CDR1 DFQATT, CDR2 SNEGSKA (reference sequence). The CDR3 covers 13 residues. CDR3 residues: CSATFQGARGYTF. As DNA, the CDR3 is TGCAGTGCTACGTTTCAGGGGGCGCGCGGCTACACCTTC.

The CDR3 region has the DNA TGTGCCAGCAGCTTAAGGAGCCGGGAGCTGTTTTTT. This gives the protein CASSLRSRELFF. The V and J genes are TRBV11-2 and TRBJ2-2, with unresolved D. The CDR3 spans 12 residues. V gave up 2 bases and J gave up 9 bases, with 7 bases separating them. CDR1 and CDR2 from the germline V gene are SGHAT and FQNNGV.

This clonotype was counted many times. This CDR3 is CASSRPGRTSGNTIYF. In DNA form, the CDR3 reads TGTGCCAGCAGTAGACCGGGACGGACCTCTGGAAACACCATATATTTT. V usage is TRBV28 and J usage is TRBJ1-3, with D perhaps matching TRBD1 (5 bases). V lost 5 bases to trimming and J lost 0 bases, with 14 bases between them. Germline CDR1 and CDR2: MDHEN and SYDVKM. CDR3 length: 16 amino acids.

With respect to this clonotype: Given a much more abundant clone one base away, this may be a read error. The V gene is TRBV7-8, the J gene TRBJ2-3; the match to TRBD2 covers 11 bases. CDR3 length equals 15 residues. Germline CDR1 is SGHVS and CDR2 is FQNEAQ. CDR3 in amino acids: CASSQPGLAADAQYF. CDR3 bases: TGTGCCAGCAGCCAGCCGGGACTAGCGGCAGATGCGCAGTATTTT.

This clonotype was counted ten times or more. V usage is TRBV28 and J usage is TRBJ1-5; D is possibly TRBD1 (5 bases). Germline CDR1 MDHEN, CDR2 SYDVKM. The CDR3 consists of 15 residues. Deletions cut 5 bases from V and 9 bases from J, with 20 bases between. CDR3 in DNA: TGTGCCAGCAGTCCCCAGGGCGCCGGGCAATGGCCCCAGCATTTT. It encodes CASSPQGAGQWPQHF.

In its sample, this clonotype was seen many times. V and J are TRBV2 and TRBJ1-1; D perhaps matches TRBD1 (6 bases). This CDR3 has 13 amino acids. Germline values: CDR1 SNHLY, CDR2 FYNNEI. V lost 1 base and J 3 bases, leaving 6 bases between the germline ends. CDR3 in DNA: TGTGCCAGCAGTGAAGACAGGGACACTGAAGCTTTCTTT. Its translation is CASSEDRDTEAFF. Full variable domain (remainder filled in from reference TRBV2 and TRBJ1-1): EPEVTQTPSHQVTQMGQEVILRCVPISNHLYFYWYRQILGQKVEFLVSFYNNEISEKSEIFDDQFSVERPDGSNFTLKIRSTKLEDSAMYFCASSEDRDTEAFFGQGTRLTVV.

With regard to this clonotype: With a much larger clone just one base away, this may be a read error. The rearrangement joins TRBV6-5 to TRBJ2-7; 7 bases align to TRBD1. This CDR3 is built from 14 residues. Germline CDR1 and CDR2: MNHEY and SVGAGI. The CDR3: CANSYSGTEYEQYF. DNA of the CDR3: TGTGCCAACAGTTACTCGGGGACAGAGTACGAGCAGTACTTC.

V gene TRBV24-1 combines with J gene TRBJ2-1; maybe TRBD2 (6 bases). Germline loops: CDR1 KGHDR, CDR2 SFDVKD. The CDR3 consists of 16 residues. Trimming removed 4 bases from V and 2 bases from J, with 14 bases in between. CDR3 region: CATSDPAGTPYNEQFF. CDR3 nucleotides: TGTGCCACCAGTGACCCGGCGGGGACCCCCTACAATGAGCAGTTCTTC.

This clonotype has at least ten counts. The rearrangement links TRBV7-8 to TRBJ2-5, with TRBD2 as a possible D gene (6 bases). This CDR3 is built from 15 residues. Looked up from germline, CDR1 is SGHVS and CDR2 is FQNEAQ. Trimming stripped 0 bases from V and 2 bases from J, with 10 bases between. CDR3 sequence reads: CASSLAGAGQETQYF. The CDR3 nucleotides read TGTGCCAGCAGCTTAGCAGGGGCGGGGCAAGAGACCCAGTACTTC.

This clonotype was counted ten times or more. This chain joins TRBV28 and TRBJ1-3; 9 bases line up with TRBD1. Germline CDR1 MDHEN, CDR2 SYDVKM. With V trimmed by 5 bases and J by 7 bases, 6 bases remained unmatched. The CDR3 loop spans 14 amino acids. The chain's CDR3 is CASSTNRGRNTIYF. The CDR3 DNA reads as TGTGCCAGCAGTACAAACAGGGGGCGGAACACCATATATTTT.

The genes are TRBV3-1 and TRBJ2-1; D may be TRBD1 (6 bases). The V end lost 8 bases, the J end lost 3 bases, and 14 bases lay between the germline ends. Germline V lookup: CDR1 LGHDT, CDR2 YNNKEL (reference sequence). The CDR3 spans 14 residues. The CDR3 sequence is CASQDNRDYNEQFF. Written as DNA, the CDR3 is TGTGCCAGCCAGGACAACAGGGACTACAATGAGCAGTTCTTC.

This clonotype was observed many times. This chain uses TRBV18 with TRBJ2-3, with D possibly matching TRBD1 (6 bases). The germline V gene has CDR1 KGHSH and CDR2 LQKENI. Trimming pared 5 bases from V and 0 bases from J, leaving 12 bases between. The CDR3 runs to 15 residues. Here the CDR3 reads CASSTGTTSTDTQYF. The CDR3 DNA reads TGTGCCAGCTCAACAGGGACGACTAGCACAGATACGCAGTATTTT.

This clonotype was seen ten or more times. The chain employs TRBV9 and TRBJ2-7; 11 bases match TRBD1. This CDR3 has 17 amino acids. Losses at the gene ends were 3 bases for V and 0 bases for J; bases not matched to a gene: 8. Germline V gene lookup returns CDR1 SGDLS and CDR2 YYNGEE. The CDR3 DNA reads TGTGCCAGCAGCGCTACCGCCGGGACAGGGGGCTCCTACGAGCAGTACTTC. Translated: CASSATAGTGGSYEQYF.

This clonotype was counted only a few times. The V call is TRBV27, the J call TRBJ1-4; 8 bases are a match to TRBD1. The length of the CDR3 is 17 residues. Germline V gene sequence: CDR1 MNHEY, CDR2 SMNVEV (reference sequence). V lost 6 bases and J lost 8; bases outside the gene matches: 17. The CDR3 sequence: CASRPTGVINMREKLFF. The CDR3 bases are TGTGCCAGCAGACCGACAGGGGTAATTAATATGAGGGAAAAACTGTTTTTT.

This clonotype occurred many times. The chain links TRBV20-1 to TRBJ2-3; no firm D call. V lost 1 base and J lost 4, with 3 bases in between. The CDR3 has 11 residues. Germline CDR1 is DFQATT and CDR2 is SNEGSKA (reference sequence). The CDR3 DNA sequence: TGCAGTGCTAGAGTCCCAGATACGCAGTATTTT. It yields the protein CSARVPDTQYF.

This chain uses TRBV6-1 with TRBJ2-5, with 11 nucleotides matching TRBD2. Per germline, CDR1 MNHNS and CDR2 SASEGT. CDR3 length equals 16 residues. Trimming at V came to 4 bases and at J to 1 base, leaving 5 bases not matched to a gene. The CDR3 loop is CASSALAGGLQETQYF. The CDR3 nucleotides are TGTGCCAGCAGTGCGCTAGCGGGGGGACTCCAAGAGACCCAGTACTTC.

This clonotype has only one observation. Being one base from a much bigger clone, this may be a read error. This chain connects TRBV24-1 to TRBJ1-2; the D gene is possibly TRBD1 (5 bases). CDR1 KGHDR and CDR2 SFDVKD come from the germline V gene. Trimming shortened V by 2 bases and J by 5 bases, and 8 bases separated the two germline ends. This CDR3 comprises 13 residues. The CDR3 DNA reads TGTGCCACCAGTGATTCAGGGTTATATGGCTACACCTTC. Translating it yields CATSDSGLYGYTF.